This T cell receptor beta chain was observed in a study of T cell repertoires in cytomegalovirus infection. At the level of the study: Both a matching HLA type and CMV infection were indicated by public TCR beta signatures.

TCRdb processed the reads anew with MiXCR; each CDR3 protein has one entry. The sample contains 250,000 to 300,000 distinct CDR3 sequences, approximately 17% of which appear only once. This clonotype was seen once. The antigen remains undetermined. Study-wide points: Dominating the ex vivo response were HLA-C-restricted CMV-specific TCR beta clonotypes.

V gave up 4 bases and J gave up 3 bases, with 17 bases separating them. The CDR3 extends over 15 amino acids. Germline loops: CDR1 SGHRS, CDR2 YFSETQ. This receptor was obtained from a human donor in good health (CMV status not recorded). Some clones in this sample may be carry-over from other donors' samples. This sequence joins TRBV5-1 and TRBJ2-7, with TRBD1 as a possible D gene (6 bases). The specimen was CD8+ T cells from PBMCs. The CDR3, as DNA: TGCGCCAGCAGCCCATACCCTACAGGGAACTACGAGCAGTACTTC. Translated: CASSPYPTGNYEQYF.